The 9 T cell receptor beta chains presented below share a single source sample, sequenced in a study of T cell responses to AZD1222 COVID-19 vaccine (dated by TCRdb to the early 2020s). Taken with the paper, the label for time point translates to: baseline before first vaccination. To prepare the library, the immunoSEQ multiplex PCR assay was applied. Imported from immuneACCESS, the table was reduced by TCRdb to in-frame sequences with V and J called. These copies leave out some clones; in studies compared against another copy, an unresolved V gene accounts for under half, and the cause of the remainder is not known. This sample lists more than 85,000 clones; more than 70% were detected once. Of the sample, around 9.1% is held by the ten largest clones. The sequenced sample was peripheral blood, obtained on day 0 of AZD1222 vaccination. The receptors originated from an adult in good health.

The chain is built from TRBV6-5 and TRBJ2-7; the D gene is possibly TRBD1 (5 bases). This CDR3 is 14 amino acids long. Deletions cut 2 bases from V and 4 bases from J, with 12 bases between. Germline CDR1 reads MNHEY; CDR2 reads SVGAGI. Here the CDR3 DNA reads TGTGCCAGCAGTTACGGGGCAGGGCCTTACGAGCAGTACTTC. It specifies CASSYGAGPYEQYF.

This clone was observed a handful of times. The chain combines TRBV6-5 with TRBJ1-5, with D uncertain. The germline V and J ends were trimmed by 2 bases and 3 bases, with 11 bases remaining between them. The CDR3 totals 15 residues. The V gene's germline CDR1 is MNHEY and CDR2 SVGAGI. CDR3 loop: CASSYGRRVNQPQHF. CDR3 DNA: TGTGCCAGCAGTTACGGTCGGCGGGTCAATCAGCCCCAGCATTTT.

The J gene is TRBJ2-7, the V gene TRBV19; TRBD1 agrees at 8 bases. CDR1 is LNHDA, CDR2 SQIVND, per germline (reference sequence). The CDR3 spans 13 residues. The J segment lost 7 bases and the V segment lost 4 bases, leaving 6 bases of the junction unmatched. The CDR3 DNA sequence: TGTGCCAGTAGTACTCGACAGGGGTTGGAGCAGTACTTC. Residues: CASSTRQGLEQYF.

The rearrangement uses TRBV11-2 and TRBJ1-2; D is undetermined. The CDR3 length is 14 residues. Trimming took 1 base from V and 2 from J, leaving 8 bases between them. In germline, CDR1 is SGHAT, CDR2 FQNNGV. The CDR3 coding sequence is TGTGCCAGCAGCTTAGCCTGGACGAACTATGGCTACACCTTC. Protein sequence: CASSLAWTNYGYTF.

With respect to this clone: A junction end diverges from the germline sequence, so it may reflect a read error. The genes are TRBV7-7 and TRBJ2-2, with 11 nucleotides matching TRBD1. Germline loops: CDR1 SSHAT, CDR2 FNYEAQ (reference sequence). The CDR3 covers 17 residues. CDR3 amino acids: CASSLWDRGSNTGELFF. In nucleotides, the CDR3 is TGTGCTAGCAGCTTATGGGACAGGGGGTCGAACACCGGGGAGCTGTTTTTT.

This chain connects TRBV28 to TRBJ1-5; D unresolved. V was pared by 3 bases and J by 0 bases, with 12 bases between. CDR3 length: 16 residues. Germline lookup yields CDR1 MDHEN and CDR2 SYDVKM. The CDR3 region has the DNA TGTGCCAGCAGTTTCAGTGTAGGCTATAGCAATCAGCCCCAGCATTTT. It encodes CASSFSVGYSNQPQHF.

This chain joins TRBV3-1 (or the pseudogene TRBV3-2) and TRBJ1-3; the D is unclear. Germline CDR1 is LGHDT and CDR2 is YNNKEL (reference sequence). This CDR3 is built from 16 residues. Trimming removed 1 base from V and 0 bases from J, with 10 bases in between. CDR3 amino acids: CASSQVPSGSGNTIYF. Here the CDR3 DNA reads TGTGCCAGCAGCCAAGTTCCTTCGGGCTCTGGAAACACCATATATTTT.

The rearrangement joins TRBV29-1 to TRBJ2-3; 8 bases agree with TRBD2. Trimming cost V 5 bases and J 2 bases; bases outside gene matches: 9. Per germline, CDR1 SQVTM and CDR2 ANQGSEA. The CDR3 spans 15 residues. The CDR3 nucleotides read TGCAGCGTTAACCTCATTAGCGGGATCACAGATACGCAGTATTTT. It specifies CSVNLISGITDTQYF.

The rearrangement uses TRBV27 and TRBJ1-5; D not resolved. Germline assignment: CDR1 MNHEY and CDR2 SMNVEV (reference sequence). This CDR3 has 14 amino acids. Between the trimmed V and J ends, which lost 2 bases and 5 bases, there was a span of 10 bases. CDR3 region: CASSLPQDDQPQHF. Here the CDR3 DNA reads TGTGCCAGCAGTTTACCCCAGGACGATCAGCCCCAGCATTTT.